This entry features one T cell receptor beta chain sequence. As yet, its antigen is unknown. The data originate from a study of breast tumors, draining lymph nodes, adjacent tissues. In TCRdb, the multiplex PCR reads were re-called with MiXCR into one record per CDR3 protein. The table shows some 65,000 distinct CDR3 sequences, with over 40% occurring only once. Study-wide results and caveats: Most tumor T cells seemingly derive from lymph node, then expand in tumor. That most tumor T cells come from lymph nodes remained unproven. Luminal-like breast cancer showed significantly higher tumor–nontumor repertoire similarity than basal-like. Tumors had less TCR diversity than lymph nodes, more than nontumor tissue.

Germline V lookup: CDR1 MNHNY, CDR2 SVGAGI (reference sequence). V was pared by 5 bases and J by 3 bases, with 7 bases of the junction left unmatched. CDR3 length: 17 residues. Sequencing was done on a sample of breast tumor tissue. The source is a female donor with breast cancer. Some clones in this sample may be carry-over from other donors' samples. V and J are TRBV6-6 and TRBJ2-4; 13 bases line up with TRBD2. CDR3 residues: CASSILAGGPGKNIQYF. The CDR3 coding sequence is TGTGCCAGCAGTATACTAGCGGGGGGGCCTGGCAAAAACATTCAGTACTTC.